The clone carrying this T cell receptor (beta chain) has more than one count but fewer than ten. Its antigen is unidentified. These data are taken from a study of response to subunit inactivated influenza vaccine. Whole-study findings and limits: Authors suggested seasonal influenza vaccinations each recruit few new T cells.

The CDR3 loop spans 16 amino acids. Trimming took 0 bases from V and 5 from J, leaving 14 bases between them. Germline values: CDR1 SGHTA, CDR2 FQGNSA. From the RT-PCR reads, TCRdb called clonotypes with MiXCR, one entry per CDR3 protein. The table records about 160,000 distinct CDR3 sequences, approximately 11% of them present only once. The chain has TRBV7-2 and TRBJ1-5, with D perhaps matching TRBD1 (6 bases). The receptor's source is a man in his fifties or sixties who received an inactivated influenza vaccine. The material sequenced was CD8+ T cells sorted from PBMCs, taken less than 30 months after vaccination. CDR3 sequence reads: CASSLAVGAVDQPQHF. The CDR3 nucleotides read TGTGCCAGCAGCTTAGCGGTGGGGGCGGTGGATCAGCCCCAGCATTTT.